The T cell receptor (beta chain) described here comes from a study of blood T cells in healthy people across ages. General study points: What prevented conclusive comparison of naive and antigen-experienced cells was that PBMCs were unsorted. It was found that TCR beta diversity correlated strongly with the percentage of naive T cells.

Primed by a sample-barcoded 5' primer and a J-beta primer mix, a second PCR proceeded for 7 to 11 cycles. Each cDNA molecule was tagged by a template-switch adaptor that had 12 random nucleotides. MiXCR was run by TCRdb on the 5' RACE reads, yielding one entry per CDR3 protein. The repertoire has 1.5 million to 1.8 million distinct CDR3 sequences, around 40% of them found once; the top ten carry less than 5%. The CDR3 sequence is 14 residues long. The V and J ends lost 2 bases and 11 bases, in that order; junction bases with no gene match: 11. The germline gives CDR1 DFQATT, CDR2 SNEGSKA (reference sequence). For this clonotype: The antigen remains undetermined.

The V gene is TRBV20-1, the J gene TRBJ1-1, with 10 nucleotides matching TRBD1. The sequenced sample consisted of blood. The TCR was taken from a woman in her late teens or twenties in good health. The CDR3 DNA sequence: TGCAGTGCTAGAACCGGGACAGGGGAACACTTGGCTTTCTTT. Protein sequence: CSARTGTGEHLAFF.